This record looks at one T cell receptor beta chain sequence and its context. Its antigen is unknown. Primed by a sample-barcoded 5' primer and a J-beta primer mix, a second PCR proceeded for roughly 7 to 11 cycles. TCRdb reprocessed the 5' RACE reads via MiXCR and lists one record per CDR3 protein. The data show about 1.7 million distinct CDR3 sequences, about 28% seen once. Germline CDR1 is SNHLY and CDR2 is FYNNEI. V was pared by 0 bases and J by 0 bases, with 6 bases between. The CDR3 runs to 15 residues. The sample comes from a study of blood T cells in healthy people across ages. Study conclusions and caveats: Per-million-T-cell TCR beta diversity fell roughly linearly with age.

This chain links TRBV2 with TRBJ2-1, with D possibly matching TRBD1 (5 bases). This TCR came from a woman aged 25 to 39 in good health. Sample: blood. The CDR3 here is CASSEATGSYNEQFF. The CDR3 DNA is TGTGCCAGCAGTGAAGCTACAGGCTCCTACAATGAGCAGTTCTTC. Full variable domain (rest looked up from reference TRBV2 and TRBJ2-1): EPEVTQTPSHQVTQMGQEVILRCVPISNHLYFYWYRQILGQKVEFLVSFYNNEISEKSEIFDDQFSVERPDGSNFTLKIRSTKLEDSAMYFCASSEATGSYNEQFFGPGTRLTVL.